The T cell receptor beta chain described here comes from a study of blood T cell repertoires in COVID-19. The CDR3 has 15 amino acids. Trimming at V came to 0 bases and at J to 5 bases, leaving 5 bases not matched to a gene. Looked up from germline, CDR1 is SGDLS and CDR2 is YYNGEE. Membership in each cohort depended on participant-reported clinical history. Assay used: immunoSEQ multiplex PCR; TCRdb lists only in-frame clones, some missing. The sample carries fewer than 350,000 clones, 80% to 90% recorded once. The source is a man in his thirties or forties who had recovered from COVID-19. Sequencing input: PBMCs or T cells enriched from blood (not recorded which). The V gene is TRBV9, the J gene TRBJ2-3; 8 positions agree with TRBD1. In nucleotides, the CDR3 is TGTGCCAGCAGCGTAGACGACAGGGGTATAGATACGCAGTATTTT. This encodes CASSVDDRGIDTQYF.